The T cell receptor beta chain under discussion was sequenced for a study of CD8 T cells in Susac syndrome. Random hexamers served to reverse transcribe roughly 0.5 to 1 ug RNA. One entry per CDR3 protein, called by TCRdb with MiXCR from the immunoSEQ multiplex PCR reads. Of around 140,000 distinct CDR3 sequences listed, approximately 96% are singletons. Both CD4+ and CD8+ T cells were negatively isolated, and TEMRA cells underwent FACS enrichment. This CDR3 comprises 14 residues. V lost 8 bases to trimming and J lost 3 bases; unmatched junction nucleotides: 9. Germline V gives CDR1 MNHEY, CDR2 SVGAGI.

Sequencing was performed on CD4+ T cells from PBMCs. This TCR was sampled from a human donor with multiple sclerosis. The genes are TRBV6-5 and TRBJ2-7; 8 bases are a match to TRBD2. The CDR3 region is CASSPSGRIYEQYF. Here the CDR3 DNA reads TGTGCCAGCTCTCCTAGCGGGCGGATCTACGAGCAGTACTTC.